This record concerns one TCR beta chain sequence. The CDR3 has 16 amino acids. V lost 4 bases and J lost 2; bases outside the gene matches: 6. The germline gives CDR1 SGDLS, CDR2 YYNGEE. Original processing methods: Amplified reference gene primers provided the basis for estimating nucleated cell counts. Profiling relied on immunoSEQ multiplex PCR, and the TCRdb table lists in-frame clones only, not all of them. From that table come the V and J calls and clone size; the DNA was used to work out D and trimming. Found here are 200,000 to 250,000 clones, roughly 80% of them singletons; the top ten hold roughly 7%. This specimen belongs to a study of blood T cell repertoires in COVID-19. In the study overall: Samples representing acute and convalescent COVID-19 were sourced from the United States, Italy and Spain. T cells, B-cell-depleted T cells, or PBMCs supplied cDNA or gDNA.

The chain is built from TRBV9 and TRBJ2-6; 7 bases agree with TRBD2. The clonotype was recovered from a woman in her 70s with acute or convalescent COVID-19. The material sequenced was peripheral blood. CDR3 sequence: CASSLPRGAGANVLTF. The CDR3 region has the DNA TGTGCCAGCAGCCTCCCCCGGGGGGCTGGGGCCAACGTCCTGACTTTC.